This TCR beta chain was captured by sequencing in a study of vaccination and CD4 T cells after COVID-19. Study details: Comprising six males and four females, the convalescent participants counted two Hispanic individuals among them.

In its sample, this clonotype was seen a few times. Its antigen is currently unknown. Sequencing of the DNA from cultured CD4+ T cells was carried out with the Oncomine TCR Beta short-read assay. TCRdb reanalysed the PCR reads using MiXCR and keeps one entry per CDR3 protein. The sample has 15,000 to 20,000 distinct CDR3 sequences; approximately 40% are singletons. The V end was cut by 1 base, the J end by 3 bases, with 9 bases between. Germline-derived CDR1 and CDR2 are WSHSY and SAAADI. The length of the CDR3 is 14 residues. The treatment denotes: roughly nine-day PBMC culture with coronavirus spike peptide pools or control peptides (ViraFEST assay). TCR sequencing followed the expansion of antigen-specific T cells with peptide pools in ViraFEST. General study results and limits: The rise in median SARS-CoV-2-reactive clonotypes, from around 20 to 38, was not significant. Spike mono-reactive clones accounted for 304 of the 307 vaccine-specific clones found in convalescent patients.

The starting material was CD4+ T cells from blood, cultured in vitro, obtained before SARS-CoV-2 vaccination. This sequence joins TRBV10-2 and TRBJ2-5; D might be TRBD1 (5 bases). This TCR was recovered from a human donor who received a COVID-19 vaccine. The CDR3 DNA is TGCGCCAGCAGTGAGTTCCGGACAAAAGAGACCCAGTACTTC. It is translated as CASSEFRTKETQYF.